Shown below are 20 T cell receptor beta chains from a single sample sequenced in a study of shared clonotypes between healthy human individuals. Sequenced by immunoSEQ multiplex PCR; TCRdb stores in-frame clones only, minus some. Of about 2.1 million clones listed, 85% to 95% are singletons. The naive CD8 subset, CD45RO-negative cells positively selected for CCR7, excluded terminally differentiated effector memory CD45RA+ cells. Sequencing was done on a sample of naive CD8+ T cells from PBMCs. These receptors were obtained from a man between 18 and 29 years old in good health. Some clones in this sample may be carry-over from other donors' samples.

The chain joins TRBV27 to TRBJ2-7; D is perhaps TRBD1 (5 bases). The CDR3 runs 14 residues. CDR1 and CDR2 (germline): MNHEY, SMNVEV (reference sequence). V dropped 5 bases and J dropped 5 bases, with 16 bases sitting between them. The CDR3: CASSLIGVIDEQYF. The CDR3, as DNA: TGTGCCAGCAGTCTAATAGGGGTAATTGACGAGCAGTACTTC.

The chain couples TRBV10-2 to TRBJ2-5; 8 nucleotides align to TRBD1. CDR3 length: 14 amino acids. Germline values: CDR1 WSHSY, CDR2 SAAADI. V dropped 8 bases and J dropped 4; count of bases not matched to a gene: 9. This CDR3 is CASQTGVVAETQYF. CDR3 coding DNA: TGCGCCAGCCAGACAGGGGTGGTGGCAGAGACCCAGTACTTC.

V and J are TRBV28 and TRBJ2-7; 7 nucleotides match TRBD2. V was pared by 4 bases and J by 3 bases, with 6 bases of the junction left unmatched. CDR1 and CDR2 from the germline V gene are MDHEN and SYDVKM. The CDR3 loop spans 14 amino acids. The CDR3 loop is CASSSSGTIYEQYF. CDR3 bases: TGTGCCAGCAGTTCGAGCGGGACCATCTACGAGCAGTACTTC. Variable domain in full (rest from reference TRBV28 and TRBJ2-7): DVKVTQSSRYLVKRTGEKVFLECVQDMDHENMFWYRQDPGLGLRLIYFSYDVKMKEKGDIPEGYSVSREKKERFSLILESASTNQTSMYLCASSSSGTIYEQYFGPGTRLTVT.

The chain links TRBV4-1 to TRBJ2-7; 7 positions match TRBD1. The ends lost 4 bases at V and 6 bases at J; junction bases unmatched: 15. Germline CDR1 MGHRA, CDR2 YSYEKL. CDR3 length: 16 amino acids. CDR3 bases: TGCGCCAGCAGCCTGGGATATGACAGGGAACTCTCCGAGCAGTACTTC. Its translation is CASSLGYDRELSEQYF.

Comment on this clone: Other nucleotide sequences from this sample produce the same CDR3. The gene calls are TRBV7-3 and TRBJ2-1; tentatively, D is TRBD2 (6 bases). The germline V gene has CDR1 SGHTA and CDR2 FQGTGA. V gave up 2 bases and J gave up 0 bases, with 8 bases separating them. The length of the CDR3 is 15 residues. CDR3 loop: CASSLVGSSYNEQFF. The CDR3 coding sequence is TGTGCCAGCAGCTTAGTCGGGAGCTCCTACAATGAGCAGTTCTTC.

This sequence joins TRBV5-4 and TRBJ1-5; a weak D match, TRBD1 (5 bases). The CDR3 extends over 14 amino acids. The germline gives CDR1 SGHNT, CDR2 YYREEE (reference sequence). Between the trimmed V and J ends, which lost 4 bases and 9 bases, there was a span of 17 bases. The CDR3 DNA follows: TGTGCCAGCAGCCCCGAGGGACCCGAAGGGCCCCAGCATTTT. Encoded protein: CASSPEGPEGPQHF.

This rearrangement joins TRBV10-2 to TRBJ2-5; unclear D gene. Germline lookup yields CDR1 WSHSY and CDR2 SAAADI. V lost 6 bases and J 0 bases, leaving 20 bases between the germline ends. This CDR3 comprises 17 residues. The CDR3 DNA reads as TGCGCCAGCAGCGACACCCCCCTGGTTGCGTACCAAGAGACCCAGTACTTC. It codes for CASSDTPLVAYQETQYF.

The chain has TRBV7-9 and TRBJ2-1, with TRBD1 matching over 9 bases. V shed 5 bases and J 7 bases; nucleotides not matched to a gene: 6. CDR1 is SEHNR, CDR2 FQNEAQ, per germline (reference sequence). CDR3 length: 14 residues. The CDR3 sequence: CASSRADRGNEQFF. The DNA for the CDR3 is TGTGCCAGCAGCCGGGCCGACAGGGGGAATGAGCAGTTCTTC.

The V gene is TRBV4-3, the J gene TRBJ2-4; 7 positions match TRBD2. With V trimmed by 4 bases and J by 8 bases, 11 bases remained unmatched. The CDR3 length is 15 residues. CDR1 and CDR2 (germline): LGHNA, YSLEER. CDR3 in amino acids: CASSPRLAQRDIQYF. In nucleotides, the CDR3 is TGCGCCAGCAGCCCTAGACTAGCCCAGCGGGACATTCAGTACTTC.

DNA for the CDR3: TGCGCCAGCAGCCAAATCTGGGGAGGGGAAGAGACCCAGTACTTC. Its translation: CASSQIWGGEETQYF. V is TRBV4-1 and J is TRBJ2-5, with 7 bases fitting TRBD2. The CDR3 contains 15 residues. Trimming took 2 bases from V and 3 from J; bases not matched to a gene: 6. Germline lookup yields CDR1 MGHRA and CDR2 YSYEKL.

The CDR3 sequence is CASSQGDTHEKLFF. CDR3 sequence (DNA): TGCGCCAGCAGCCAGGGGGACACCCATGAAAAACTGTTTTTT. The V and J genes are TRBV4-1 and TRBJ1-4, with D perhaps matching TRBD1 (6 bases). CDR1 MGHRA and CDR2 YSYEKL come from the germline V gene. The CDR3 consists of 14 residues. V lost 3 bases to trimming and J lost 6 bases, with 11 bases between them.

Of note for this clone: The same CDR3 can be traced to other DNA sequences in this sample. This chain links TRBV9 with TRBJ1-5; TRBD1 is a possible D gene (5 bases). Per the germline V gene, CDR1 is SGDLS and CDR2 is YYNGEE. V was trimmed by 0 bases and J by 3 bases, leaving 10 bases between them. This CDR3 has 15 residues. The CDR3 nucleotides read TGTGCCAGCAGCGTAGGCGGAGGGGTCAATCAGCCCCAGCATTTT. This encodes CASSVGGGVNQPQHF.

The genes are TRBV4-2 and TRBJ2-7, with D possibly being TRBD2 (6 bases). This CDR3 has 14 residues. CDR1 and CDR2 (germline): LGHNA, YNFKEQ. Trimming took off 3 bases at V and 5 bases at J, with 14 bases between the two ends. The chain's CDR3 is CASSQGLVFDEQYF. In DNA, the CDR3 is TGTGCCAGCAGCCAGGGACTTGTGTTTGACGAGCAGTACTTC.

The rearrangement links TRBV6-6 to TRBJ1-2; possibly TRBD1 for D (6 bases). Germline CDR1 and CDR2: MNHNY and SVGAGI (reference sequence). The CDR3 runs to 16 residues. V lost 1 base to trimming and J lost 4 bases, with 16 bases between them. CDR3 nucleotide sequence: TGTGCCAGCAGTTACTATGTTGGGGGCGCGAGCTATGGCTACACCTTC. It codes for CASSYYVGGASYGYTF.

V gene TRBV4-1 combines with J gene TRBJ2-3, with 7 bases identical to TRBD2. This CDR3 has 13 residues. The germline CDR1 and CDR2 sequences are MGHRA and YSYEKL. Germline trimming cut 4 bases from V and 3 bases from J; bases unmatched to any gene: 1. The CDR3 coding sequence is TGCGCCAGCAGCCGGCGGGGGACAGATACGCAGTATTTT. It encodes CASSRRGTDTQYF.

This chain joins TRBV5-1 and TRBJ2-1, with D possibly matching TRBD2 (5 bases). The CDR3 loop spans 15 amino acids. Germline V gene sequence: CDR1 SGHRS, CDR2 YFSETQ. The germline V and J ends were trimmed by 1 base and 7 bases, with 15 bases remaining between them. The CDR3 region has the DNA TGCGCCAGCAGCTTGTCTCCGGGCAGACTAAATGAGCAGTTCTTC. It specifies CASSLSPGRLNEQFF.

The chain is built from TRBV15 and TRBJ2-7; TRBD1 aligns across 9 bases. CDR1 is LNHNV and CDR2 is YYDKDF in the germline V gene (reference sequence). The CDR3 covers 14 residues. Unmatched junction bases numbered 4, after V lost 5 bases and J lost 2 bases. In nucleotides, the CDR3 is TGTGCCACCAGCTTTGGGACAGGGACCTACGAGCAGTACTTC. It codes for CATSFGTGTYEQYF.

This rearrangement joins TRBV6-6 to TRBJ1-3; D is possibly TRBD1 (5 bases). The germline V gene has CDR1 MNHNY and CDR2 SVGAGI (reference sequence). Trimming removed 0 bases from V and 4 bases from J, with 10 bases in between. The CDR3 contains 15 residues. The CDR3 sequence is CASSYSGQGGNTIYF. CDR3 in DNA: TGTGCCAGCAGTTACTCAGGGCAGGGAGGAAACACCATATATTTT.

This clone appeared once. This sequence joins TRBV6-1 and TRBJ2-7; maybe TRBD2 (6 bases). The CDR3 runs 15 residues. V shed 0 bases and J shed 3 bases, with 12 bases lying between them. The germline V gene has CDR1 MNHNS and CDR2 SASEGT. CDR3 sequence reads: CASSEASWEDYEQYF. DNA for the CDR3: TGTGCCAGCAGTGAAGCCAGTTGGGAGGACTACGAGCAGTACTTC.

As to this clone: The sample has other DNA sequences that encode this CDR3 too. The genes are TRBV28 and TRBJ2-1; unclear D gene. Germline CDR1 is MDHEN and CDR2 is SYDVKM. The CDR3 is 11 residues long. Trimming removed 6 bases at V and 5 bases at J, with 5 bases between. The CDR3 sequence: CASRENNEQFF. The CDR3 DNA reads TGTGCCAGCAGGGAGAACAATGAGCAGTTCTTC.